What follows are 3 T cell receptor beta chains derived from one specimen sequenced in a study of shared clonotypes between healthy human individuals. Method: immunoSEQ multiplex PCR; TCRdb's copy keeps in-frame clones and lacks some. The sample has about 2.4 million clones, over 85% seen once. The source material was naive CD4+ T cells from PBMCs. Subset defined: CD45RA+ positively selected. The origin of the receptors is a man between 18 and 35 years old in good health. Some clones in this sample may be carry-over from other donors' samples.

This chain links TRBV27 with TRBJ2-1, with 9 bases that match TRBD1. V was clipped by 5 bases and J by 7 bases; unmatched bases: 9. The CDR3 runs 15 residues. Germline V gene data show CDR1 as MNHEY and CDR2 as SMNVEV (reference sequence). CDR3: CASSPRDRVGNEQFF. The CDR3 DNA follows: TGTGCCAGCAGTCCCCGGGACAGGGTGGGTAATGAGCAGTTCTTC.

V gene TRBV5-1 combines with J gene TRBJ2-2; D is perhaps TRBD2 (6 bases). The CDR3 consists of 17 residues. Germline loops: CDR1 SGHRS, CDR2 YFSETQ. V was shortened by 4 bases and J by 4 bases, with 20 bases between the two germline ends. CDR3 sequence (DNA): TGCGCCAGCAGCCTTAAACCGGGAGCAGAGGGCACCGGGGAGCTGTTTTTT. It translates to CASSLKPGAEGTGELFF. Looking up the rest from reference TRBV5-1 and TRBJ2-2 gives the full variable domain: KAGVTQTPRYLIKTRGQQVTLSCSPISGHRSVSWYQQTPGQGLQFLFEYFSETQRNKGNFPGRFSGRQFSNSRSEMNVSTLELGDSALYLCASSLKPGAEGTGELFFGEGSRLTVL.

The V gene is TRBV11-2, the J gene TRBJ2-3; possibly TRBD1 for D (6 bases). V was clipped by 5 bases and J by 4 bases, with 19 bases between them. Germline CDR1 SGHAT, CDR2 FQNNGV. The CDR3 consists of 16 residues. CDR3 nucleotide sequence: TGTGCCAGCAGCCTCCTCCTAGGGGGAGTATCAGATACGCAGTATTTT. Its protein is CASSLLLGGVSDTQYF.